A single sample gave rise to the 20 T cell receptor beta chains below, sequenced in a study of CD8 T cells in ankylosing spondylitis. Study-wide points: Within ankylosing spondylitis blood, a TCR beta motif made up of seven to nine highly homologous variants appeared to be characteristic.

Via MiXCR, TCRdb re-called the 5' RACE reads, giving one row per CDR3 protein. The sample gives roughly 670,000 distinct CDR3 sequences, around a fifth of which show up once; roughly a fifth is in the top ten. Their specific antigens are unknown. The sequenced sample was blood, either unsorted or a sorted T cell fraction (not recorded which). These receptors came from a male donor with ankylosing spondylitis.

This chain joins TRBV4-1 and TRBJ2-5, with 7 bases aligning to TRBD2. V lost 1 base and J lost 5; bases outside the gene matches: 7. Per germline, CDR1 MGHRA and CDR2 YSYEKL. The CDR3 contains 15 residues. Here the CDR3 reads CASSQAERGWETQYF. The CDR3 region has the DNA TGCGCCAGCAGCCAAGCGGAGCGGGGTTGGGAGACCCAGTACTTC.

This clonotype appeared a few times. This chain uses TRBV25-1 with TRBJ1-2; D is possibly TRBD1 (6 bases). The length of the CDR3 is 14 residues. Trimming cost V 6 bases and J 5 bases, with 16 bases left between them. Per germline, CDR1 MGHDK and CDR2 SYGVNS. In DNA form, the CDR3 reads TGTGCCAGCAGGGATGACCGCAGGGGTTATGGCTACACCTTC. Translated: CASRDDRRGYGYTF.

V is TRBV29-1 and J is TRBJ2-2; D is uncertain. Between the trimmed V and J ends, which lost 4 bases and 2 bases, there was a span of 2 bases. The CDR3 has 11 amino acids. Germline values: CDR1 SQVTM, CDR2 ANQGSEA. The CDR3 DNA is TGCAGCGTTGGTAACACCGGGGAGCTGTTTTTT. Translation: CSVGNTGELFF.

J is TRBJ2-1 and V is TRBV12-3 or TRBV12-4; D perhaps matches TRBD2 (6 bases). The CDR3 contains 15 residues. V was cut by 5 bases and J by 8 bases, with 19 bases left in between. CDR3 sequence: CASSPAGPSVDEQFF. The CDR3 nucleotides are TGTGCCAGCAGTCCCGCGGGACCCTCCGTTGATGAGCAGTTCTTC.

This clonotype was counted ten times or more. The chain recombines TRBV5-1 with TRBJ2-3; possibly TRBD1 or TRBD2 for D (5 bases each). The CDR3 totals 16 residues. The germline gives CDR1 SGHRS, CDR2 YFSETQ. Trimming took 2 bases from V and 4 from J, leaving 17 bases between them. In DNA, the CDR3 is TGCGCCAGCAGCTTTCACTACGGGGACGCCCCAGATACGCAGTATTTT. Its translation is CASSFHYGDAPDTQYF.

The chain combines TRBV27 with TRBJ2-1; either TRBD1 or TRBD2 may supply D (5 bases each). This CDR3 region has 15 residues. CDR1 MNHEY and CDR2 SMNVEV come from the germline V gene (reference sequence). The V end was cut by 2 bases, the J end by 4 bases, with 12 bases between. CDR3 amino acids: CASSLRDPRYNEQFF. DNA of the CDR3: TGTGCCAGCAGTTTAAGGGACCCGAGATACAATGAGCAGTTCTTC.

The chain carries TRBV12-5 and TRBJ2-1; 7 nucleotides line up with TRBD1. Germline CDR1 is LGHNT and CDR2 is FRNRAP. The CDR3 is 14 residues long. V lost 4 bases and J lost 4; bases outside the gene matches: 4. CDR3 sequence: CASGSGDSYNEQFF. The CDR3 DNA sequence: TGTGCTAGTGGTTCCGGGGACAGTTACAATGAGCAGTTCTTC.

V is TRBV30 and J is TRBJ2-3; no clear D. The CDR3 consists of 13 residues. Germline V gene data show CDR1 as GTSNPN and CDR2 as SVGIG (reference sequence). The ends were cut back, 0 bases at V and 2 bases at J, with 6 bases in the middle. For the CDR3, the DNA is TGTGCCTGGAGTGTGGGAACCACAGATACGCAGTATTTT. Protein product: CAWSVGTTDTQYF.

The gene calls are TRBV20-1 and TRBJ2-6; D remains unclear. Germline CDR1 DFQATT, CDR2 SNEGSKA (reference sequence). This CDR3 comprises 13 residues. Deletions cut 2 bases from V and 4 bases from J, with 6 bases between. The chain's CDR3 is CSARHAGANVLTF. The CDR3 DNA reads TGCAGTGCTAGACATGCCGGGGCCAACGTCCTGACTTTC.

J is TRBJ1-6 and V is TRBV28; D gene uncertain. The germline V and J ends were trimmed by 3 bases and 5 bases, with 11 bases remaining between them. CDR3 length equals 15 residues. Germline loops: CDR1 MDHEN, CDR2 SYDVKM. DNA for the CDR3: TGTGCCAGCAGTTTTAGAAGTGGGAATAATTCACCCCTCCACTTT. Amino acid sequence: CASSFRSGNNSPLHF.

This clonotype was seen more than once but under ten times. The genes are TRBV20-1 and TRBJ1-6; D remains unclear. Per the germline V gene, CDR1 is DFQATT and CDR2 is SNEGSKA (reference sequence). V lost 0 bases and J lost 12, with 18 bases in between. The CDR3 spans 15 residues. CDR3 sequence (DNA): TGCAGTGCTAGAGAGGGTGGAACAGACTTGGGACCCCTCCACTTT. Translated: CSAREGGTDLGPLHF.

In its sample, this clonotype was seen a few times. The gene calls are TRBV3-1 and TRBJ1-3; no reliable D call. The ends were cut back, 4 bases at V and 0 bases at J, with 7 bases in the middle. Germline V lookup: CDR1 LGHDT, CDR2 YNNKEL (reference sequence). The CDR3 is 14 residues long. The CDR3 DNA follows: TGTGCCAGCAGCCTTAGGAGCTCTGGAAACACCATATATTTT. This encodes CASSLRSSGNTIYF.

V usage is TRBV7-9 and J usage is TRBJ1-4, with a possible D match to TRBD1 (6 bases). Trimming cost V 2 bases and J 10 bases, with 17 bases left between them. The V gene's germline CDR1 is SEHNR and CDR2 FQNEAQ (reference sequence). The CDR3 has 15 amino acids. The CDR3 coding sequence is TGTGCCAGCAGCTTAACGGCCGGGGAGGGGGTAAAACTGTTTTTT. Translated, it gives CASSLTAGEGVKLFF.

The sample holds a few counts of this clonotype. The chain uses TRBV4-1 and TRBJ2-3, with D possibly being TRBD2 (6 bases). V was trimmed by 3 bases and J by 4 bases, leaving 8 bases between them. The germline gives CDR1 MGHRA, CDR2 YSYEKL. This CDR3 is built from 13 residues. The CDR3 bases are TGCGCCAGCAGCCAGGCTAGCGCAGATACGCAGTATTTT. Translated: CASSQASADTQYF.

The chain combines TRBV5-1 with TRBJ1-6; no reliable D call. This CDR3 contains 16 residues. The V end was cut by 0 bases, the J end by 9 bases, with 16 bases between. In germline, CDR1 is SGHRS, CDR2 YFSETQ. CDR3 bases: TGCGCCAGCAGCTTGGTAGCGGGTGAAGGGAGTTCACCCCTCCACTTT. Protein: CASSLVAGEGSSPLHF.

This clonotype was observed a few times. V is TRBV19 and J is TRBJ2-1; D not resolved. Per germline, CDR1 LNHDA and CDR2 SQIVND (reference sequence). The CDR3 consists of 13 residues. V lost 4 bases and J 11 bases, leaving 15 bases between the germline ends. The CDR3, as DNA: TGTGCCAGTAGTAGGCAGGACGACATGAAGCAGTTCTTC. This codes for CASSRQDDMKQFF.

Only a few counts were recorded for this clonotype. The chain uses TRBV6-2 or TRBV6-3 and TRBJ1-1; TRBD1 is a possible D gene (5 bases). The CDR3 has 17 amino acids. The V gene's germline CDR1 is MNHEY and CDR2 SVGEGT. Between the trimmed V and J ends, which lost 5 bases and 0 bases, there was a span of 19 bases. CDR3 nucleotide sequence: TGTGCCAGCAGTCGGTTTGGTGACTCAGGGATGAACACTGAAGCTTTCTTT. Encoded protein: CASSRFGDSGMNTEAFF.

The sample holds many counts of this clonotype. This chain uses TRBV12-3 or TRBV12-4 with TRBJ2-1, with 9 bases lining up with TRBD2. This CDR3 has 14 residues. Trimming removed 4 bases from V and 7 bases from J; junction bases left unmatched: 5. CDR3 sequence reads: CASSWASGENEQFF. CDR3 nucleotide sequence: TGTGCCAGCAGTTGGGCTAGCGGGGAGAATGAGCAGTTCTTC.

A few counts support this clonotype. The J gene is TRBJ2-1, the V gene TRBV20-1, with D hard to call. Trimming removed 1 base at V and 3 bases at J, with 7 bases between. The length of the CDR3 is 13 residues. Germline CDR1 is DFQATT and CDR2 is SNEGSKA (reference sequence). The CDR3 nucleotides are TGCAGTGCTAGAGCCCCCAACTACAATGAGCAGTTCTTC. Amino acid sequence: CSARAPNYNEQFF.

This clonotype was seen more than once but under ten times. The gene calls are TRBV4-2 and TRBJ2-3, with D uncertain. Trimming cost V 1 base and J 3 bases, with 11 bases left between them. Germline-derived CDR1 and CDR2 are LGHNA and YNFKEQ. The CDR3 totals 15 residues. This chain's CDR3 is CASSQGVVATDTQYF. Written as DNA, the CDR3 is TGTGCCAGCAGCCAAGGGGTCGTTGCGACAGATACGCAGTATTTT.